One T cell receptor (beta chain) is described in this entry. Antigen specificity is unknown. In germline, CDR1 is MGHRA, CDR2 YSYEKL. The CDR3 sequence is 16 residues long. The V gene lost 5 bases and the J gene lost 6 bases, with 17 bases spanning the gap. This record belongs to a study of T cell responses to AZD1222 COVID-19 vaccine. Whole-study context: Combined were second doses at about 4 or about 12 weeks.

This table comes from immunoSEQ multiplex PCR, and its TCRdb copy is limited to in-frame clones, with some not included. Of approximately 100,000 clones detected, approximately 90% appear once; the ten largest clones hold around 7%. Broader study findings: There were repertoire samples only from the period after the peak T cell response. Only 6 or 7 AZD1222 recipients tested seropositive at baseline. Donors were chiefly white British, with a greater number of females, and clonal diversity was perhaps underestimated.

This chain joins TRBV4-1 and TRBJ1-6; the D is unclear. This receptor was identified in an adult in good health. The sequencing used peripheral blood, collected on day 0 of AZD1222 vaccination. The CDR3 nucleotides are TGCGCCAGCAGCTCAGCGTCCGGGTTTCTTAATTCACCCCTCCACTTT. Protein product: CASSSASGFLNSPLHF.